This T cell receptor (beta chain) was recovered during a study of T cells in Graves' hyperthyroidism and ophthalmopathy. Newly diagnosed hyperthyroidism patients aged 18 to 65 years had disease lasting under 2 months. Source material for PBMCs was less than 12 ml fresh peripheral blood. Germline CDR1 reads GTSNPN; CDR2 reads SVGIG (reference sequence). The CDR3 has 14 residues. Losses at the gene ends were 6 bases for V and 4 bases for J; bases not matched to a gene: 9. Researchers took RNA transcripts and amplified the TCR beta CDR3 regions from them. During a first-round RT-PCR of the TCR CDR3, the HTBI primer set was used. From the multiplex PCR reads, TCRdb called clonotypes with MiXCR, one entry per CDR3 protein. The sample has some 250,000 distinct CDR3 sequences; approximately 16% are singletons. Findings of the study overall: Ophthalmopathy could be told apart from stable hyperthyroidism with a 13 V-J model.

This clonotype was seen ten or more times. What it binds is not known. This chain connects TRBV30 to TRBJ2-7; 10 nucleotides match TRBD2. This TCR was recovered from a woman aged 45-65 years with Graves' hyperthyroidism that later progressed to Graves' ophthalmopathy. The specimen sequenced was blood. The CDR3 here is CACHPASGSYEQYF. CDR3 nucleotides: TGTGCCTGCCACCCTGCTAGCGGGAGTTACGAGCAGTACTTC.